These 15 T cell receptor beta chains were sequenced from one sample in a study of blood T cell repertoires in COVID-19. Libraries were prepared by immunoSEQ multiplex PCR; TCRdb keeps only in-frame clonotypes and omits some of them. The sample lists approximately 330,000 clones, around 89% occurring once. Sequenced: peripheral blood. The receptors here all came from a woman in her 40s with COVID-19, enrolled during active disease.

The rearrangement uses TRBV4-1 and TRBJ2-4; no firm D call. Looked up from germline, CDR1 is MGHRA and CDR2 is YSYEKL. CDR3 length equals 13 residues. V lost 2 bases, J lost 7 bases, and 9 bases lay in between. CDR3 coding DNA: TGCGCCAGCAGCCAATTTATAATCAACATTCAGTACTTC. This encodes CASSQFIINIQYF.

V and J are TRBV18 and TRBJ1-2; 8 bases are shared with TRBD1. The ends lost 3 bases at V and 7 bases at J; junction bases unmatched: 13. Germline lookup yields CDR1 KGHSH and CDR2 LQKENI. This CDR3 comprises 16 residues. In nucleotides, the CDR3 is TGTGCCAGCTCACCTAGAGGCGGGGGACAGGCTCCTGGCTACACCTTC. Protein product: CASSPRGGGQAPGYTF.

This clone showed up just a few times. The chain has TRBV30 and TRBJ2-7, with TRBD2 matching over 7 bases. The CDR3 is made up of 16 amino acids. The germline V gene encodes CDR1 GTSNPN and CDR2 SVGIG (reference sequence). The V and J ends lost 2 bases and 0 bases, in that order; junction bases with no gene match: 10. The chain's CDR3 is CAWSMRSGAHSYEQYF. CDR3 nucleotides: TGTGCCTGGAGTATGAGGAGCGGGGCCCACTCCTACGAGCAGTACTTC.

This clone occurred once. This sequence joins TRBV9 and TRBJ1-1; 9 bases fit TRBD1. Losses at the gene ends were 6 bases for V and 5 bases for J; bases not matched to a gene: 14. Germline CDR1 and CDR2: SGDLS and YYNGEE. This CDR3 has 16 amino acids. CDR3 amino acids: CASKRTGGRTGTEAFF. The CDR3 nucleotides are TGTGCCAGCAAAAGAACAGGGGGCCGAACGGGGACTGAAGCTTTCTTT.

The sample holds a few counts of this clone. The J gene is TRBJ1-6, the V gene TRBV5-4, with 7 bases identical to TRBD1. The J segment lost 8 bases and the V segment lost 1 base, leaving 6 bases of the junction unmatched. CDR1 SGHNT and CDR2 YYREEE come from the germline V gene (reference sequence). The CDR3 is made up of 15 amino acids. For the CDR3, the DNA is TGTGCCAGCAGCTTGAACAGGGACAGAGATTCACCCCTCCACTTT. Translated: CASSLNRDRDSPLHF.

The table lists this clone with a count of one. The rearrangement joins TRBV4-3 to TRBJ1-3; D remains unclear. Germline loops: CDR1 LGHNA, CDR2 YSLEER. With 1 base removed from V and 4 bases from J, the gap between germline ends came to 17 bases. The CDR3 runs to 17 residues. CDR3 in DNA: TGCGCCAGCAGCCAAGGGAGCCCCAAGAACGGCGGAAACACCATATATTTT. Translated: CASSQGSPKNGGNTIYF.

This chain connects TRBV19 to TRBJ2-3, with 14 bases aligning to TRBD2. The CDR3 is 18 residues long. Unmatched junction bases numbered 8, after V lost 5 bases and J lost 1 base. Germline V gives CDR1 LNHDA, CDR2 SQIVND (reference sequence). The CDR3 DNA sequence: TGTGCCAGTAGTGCGACTAGCGGGAGGGCCGAGGGCACAGATACGCAGTATTTT. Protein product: CASSATSGRAEGTDTQYF.

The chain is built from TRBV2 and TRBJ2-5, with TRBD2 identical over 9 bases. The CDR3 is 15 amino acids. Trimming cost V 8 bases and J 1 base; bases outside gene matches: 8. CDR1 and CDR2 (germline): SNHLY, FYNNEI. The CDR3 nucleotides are TGTGCCAGCGGCGGGGCGGGGGGGCTCCAAGAGACCCAGTACTTC. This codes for CASGGAGGLQETQYF.

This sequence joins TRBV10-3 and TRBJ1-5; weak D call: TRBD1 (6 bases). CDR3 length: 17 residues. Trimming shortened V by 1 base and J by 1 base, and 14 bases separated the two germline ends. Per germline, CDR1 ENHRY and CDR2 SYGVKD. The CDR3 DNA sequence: TGTGCCATCAGTGAGTTCCTGGGGGCAGGGAGCAATCAGCCCCAGCATTTT. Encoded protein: CAISEFLGAGSNQPQHF.

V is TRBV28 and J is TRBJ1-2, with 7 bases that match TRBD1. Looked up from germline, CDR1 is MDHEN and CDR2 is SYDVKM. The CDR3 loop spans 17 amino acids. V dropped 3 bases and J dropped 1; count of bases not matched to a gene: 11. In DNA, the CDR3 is TGTGCCAGCAGTTTTGTTATTGGGACAGAGATTAACTATGGCTACACCTTC. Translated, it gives CASSFVIGTEINYGYTF.

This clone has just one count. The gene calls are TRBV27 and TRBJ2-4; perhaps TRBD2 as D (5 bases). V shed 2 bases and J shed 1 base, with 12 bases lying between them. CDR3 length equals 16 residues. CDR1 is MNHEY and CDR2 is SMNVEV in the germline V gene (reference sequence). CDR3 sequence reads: CASSLGPGSAKNIQYF. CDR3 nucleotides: TGTGCCAGCAGTTTAGGACCGGGATCGGCCAAAAACATTCAGTACTTC.

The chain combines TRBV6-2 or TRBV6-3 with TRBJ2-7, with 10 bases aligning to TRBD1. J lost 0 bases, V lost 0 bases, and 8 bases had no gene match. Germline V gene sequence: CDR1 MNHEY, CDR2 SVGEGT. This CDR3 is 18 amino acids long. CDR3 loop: CASSYSSTGTGVSYEQYF. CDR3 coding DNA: TGTGCCAGCAGTTACTCGAGTACGGGGACAGGGGTCTCCTACGAGCAGTACTTC.

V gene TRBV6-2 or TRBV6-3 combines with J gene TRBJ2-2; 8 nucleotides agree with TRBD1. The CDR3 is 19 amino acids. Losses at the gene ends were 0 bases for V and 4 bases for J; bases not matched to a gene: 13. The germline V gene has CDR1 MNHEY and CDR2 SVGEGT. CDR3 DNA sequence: TGTGCCAGCAGTTACTCACCTCTCAGGGGGCGCGGGCCCACCGGGGAGCTGTTTTTT. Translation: CASSYSPLRGRGPTGELFF.

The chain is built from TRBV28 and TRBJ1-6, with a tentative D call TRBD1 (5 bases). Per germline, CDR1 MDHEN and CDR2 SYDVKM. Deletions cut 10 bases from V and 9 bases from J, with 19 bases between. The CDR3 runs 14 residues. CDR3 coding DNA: TGTGCCACCAGCATGGGCAGGGTGGCTTCACCCCTCCACTTT. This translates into CATSMGRVASPLHF.

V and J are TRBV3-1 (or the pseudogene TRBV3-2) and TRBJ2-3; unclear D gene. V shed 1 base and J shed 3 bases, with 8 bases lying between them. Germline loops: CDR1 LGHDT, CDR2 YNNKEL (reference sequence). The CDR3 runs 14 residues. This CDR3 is CASSQGYRTDTQYF. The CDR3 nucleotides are TGTGCCAGCAGCCAAGGTTATCGGACAGATACGCAGTATTTT.